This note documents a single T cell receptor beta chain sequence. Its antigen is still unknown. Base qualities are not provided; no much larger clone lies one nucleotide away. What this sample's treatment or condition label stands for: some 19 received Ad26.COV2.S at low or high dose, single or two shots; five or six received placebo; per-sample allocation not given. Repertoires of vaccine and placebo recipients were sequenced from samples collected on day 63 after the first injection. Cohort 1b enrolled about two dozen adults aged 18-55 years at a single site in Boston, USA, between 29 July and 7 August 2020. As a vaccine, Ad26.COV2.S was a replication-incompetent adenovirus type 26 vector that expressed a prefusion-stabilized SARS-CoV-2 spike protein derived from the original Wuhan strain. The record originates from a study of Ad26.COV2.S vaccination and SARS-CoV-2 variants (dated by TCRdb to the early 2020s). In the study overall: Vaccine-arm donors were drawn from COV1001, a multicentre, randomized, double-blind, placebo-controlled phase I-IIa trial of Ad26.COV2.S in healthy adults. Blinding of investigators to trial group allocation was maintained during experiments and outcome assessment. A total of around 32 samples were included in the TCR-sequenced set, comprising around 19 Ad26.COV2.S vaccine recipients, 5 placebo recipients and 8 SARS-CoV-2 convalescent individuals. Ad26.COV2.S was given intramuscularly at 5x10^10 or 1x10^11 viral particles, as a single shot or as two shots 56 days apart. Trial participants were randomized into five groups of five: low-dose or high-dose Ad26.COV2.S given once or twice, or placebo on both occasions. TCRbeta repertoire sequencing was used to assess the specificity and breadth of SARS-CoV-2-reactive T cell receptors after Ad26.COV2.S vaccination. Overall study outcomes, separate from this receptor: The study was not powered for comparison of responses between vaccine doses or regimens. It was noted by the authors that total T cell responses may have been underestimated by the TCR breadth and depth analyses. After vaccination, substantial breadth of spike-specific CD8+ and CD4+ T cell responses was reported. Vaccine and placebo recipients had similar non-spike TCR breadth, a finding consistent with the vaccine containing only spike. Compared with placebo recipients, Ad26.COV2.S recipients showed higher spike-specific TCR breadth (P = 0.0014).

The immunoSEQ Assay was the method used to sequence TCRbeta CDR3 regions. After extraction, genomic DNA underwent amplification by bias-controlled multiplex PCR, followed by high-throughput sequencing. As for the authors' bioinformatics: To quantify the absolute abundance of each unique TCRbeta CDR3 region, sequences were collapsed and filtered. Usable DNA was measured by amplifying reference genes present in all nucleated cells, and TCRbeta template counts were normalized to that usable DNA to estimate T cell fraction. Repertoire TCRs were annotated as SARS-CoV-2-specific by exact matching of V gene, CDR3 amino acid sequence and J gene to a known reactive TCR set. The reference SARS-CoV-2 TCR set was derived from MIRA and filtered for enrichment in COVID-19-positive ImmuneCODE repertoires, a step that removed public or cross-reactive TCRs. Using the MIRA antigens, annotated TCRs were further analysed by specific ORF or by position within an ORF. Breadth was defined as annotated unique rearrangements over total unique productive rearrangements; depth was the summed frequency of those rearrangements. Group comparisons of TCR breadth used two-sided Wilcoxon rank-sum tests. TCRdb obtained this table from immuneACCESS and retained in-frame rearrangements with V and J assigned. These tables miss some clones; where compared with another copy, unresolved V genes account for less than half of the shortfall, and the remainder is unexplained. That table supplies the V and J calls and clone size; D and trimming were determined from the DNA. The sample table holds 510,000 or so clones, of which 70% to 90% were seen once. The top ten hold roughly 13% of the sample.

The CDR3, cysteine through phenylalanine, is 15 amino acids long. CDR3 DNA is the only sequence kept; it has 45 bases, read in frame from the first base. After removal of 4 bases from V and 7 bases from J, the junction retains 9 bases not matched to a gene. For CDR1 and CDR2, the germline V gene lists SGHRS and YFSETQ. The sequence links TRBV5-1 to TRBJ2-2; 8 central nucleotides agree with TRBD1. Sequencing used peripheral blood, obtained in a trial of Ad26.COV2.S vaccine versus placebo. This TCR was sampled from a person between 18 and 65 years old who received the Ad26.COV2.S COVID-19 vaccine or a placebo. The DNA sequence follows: TGCGCCAGCAGCCCCTCCCAGGGGGCGGTCGGGGAGCTGTTTTTT. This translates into CASSPSQGAVGELFF.